This section outlines one T cell receptor beta chain sequence together with its context. The antigen is undetermined. The use of a sample-barcoded 5' primer and a J-beta primer mix characterized a second PCR of 7 to 11 cycles. Every cDNA molecule bore a tag from a template-switch adaptor containing 12 random nucleotides. TCRdb re-called the 5' RACE reads with MiXCR, one entry per CDR3 protein. The table lists roughly 900,000 distinct CDR3 sequences, around 48% of them singletons. This record belongs to a study of blood T cells in healthy people across ages. Whole-study results and caveats: Underestimates were what the diversity estimates from one million T cells were considered to be. Higher diversity and more naive CD4+ cells were features of long-lived donors, compared to aged donors.

Germline trimming cut 3 bases from V and 6 bases from J; bases unmatched to any gene: 7. The CDR3 is 16 amino acids. Germline values: CDR1 MDHEN, CDR2 SYDVKM. This sequence was found in a man aged 30 to 45 in good health. The chain is built from TRBV28 and TRBJ2-1; 11 bases fit TRBD2. Sequences were obtained from blood. CDR3 nucleotide sequence: TGTGCCAGCAGTTTCCATAGCGGGGGGGCCGGCAATGAGCAGTTCTTC. Residues: CASSFHSGGAGNEQFF.